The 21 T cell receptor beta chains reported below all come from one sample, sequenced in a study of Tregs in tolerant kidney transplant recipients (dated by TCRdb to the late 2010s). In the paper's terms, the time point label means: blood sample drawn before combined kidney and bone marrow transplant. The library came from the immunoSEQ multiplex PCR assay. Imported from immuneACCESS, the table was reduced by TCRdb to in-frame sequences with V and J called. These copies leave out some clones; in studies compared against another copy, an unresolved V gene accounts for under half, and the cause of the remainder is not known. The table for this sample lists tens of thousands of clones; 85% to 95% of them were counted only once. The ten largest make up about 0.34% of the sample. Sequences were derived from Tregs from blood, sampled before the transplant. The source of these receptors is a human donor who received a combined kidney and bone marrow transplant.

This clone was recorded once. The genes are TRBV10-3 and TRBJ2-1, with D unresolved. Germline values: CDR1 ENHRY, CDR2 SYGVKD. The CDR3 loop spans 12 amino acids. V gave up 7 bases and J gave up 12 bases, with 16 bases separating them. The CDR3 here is CAIKSDLGWQFF. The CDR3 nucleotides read TGTGCCATCAAGTCGGATCTGGGCTGGCAGTTCTTC.

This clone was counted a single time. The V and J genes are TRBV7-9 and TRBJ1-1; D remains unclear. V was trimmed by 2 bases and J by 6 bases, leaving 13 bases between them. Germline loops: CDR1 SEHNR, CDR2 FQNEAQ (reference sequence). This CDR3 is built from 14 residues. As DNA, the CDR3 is TGTGCCAGCAGCTTAAGGAATGGGGAATCTGAAGCTTTCTTT. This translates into CASSLRNGESEAFF. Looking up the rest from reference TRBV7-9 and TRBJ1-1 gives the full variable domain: DTGVSQNPRHKITKRGQNVTFRCDPISEHNRLYWYRQTLGQGPEFLTYFQNEAQLEKSRLLSDRFSAERPKGSFSTLEIQRTEQGDSAMYLCASSLRNGESEAFFGQGTRLTVV.

The CDR3 nucleotides read TGTGCCAGCAGTGGGACGGGGGCGCCTAATGAAAAACTGTTTTTT. Translating it yields CASSGTGAPNEKLFF. The chain is built from TRBV2 and TRBJ1-4; D is possibly TRBD1 (6 bases). Deletions cut 4 bases from V and 3 bases from J, with 12 bases between. Germline V gene sequence: CDR1 SNHLY, CDR2 FYNNEI. The CDR3 is 15 amino acids.

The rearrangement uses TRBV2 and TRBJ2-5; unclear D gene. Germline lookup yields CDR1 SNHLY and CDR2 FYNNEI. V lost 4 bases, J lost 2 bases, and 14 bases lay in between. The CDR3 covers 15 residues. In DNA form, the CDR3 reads TGTGCCAGCAGTGCCTCCCCAGTAAAACAAGAGACCCAGTACTTC. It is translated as CASSASPVKQETQYF.

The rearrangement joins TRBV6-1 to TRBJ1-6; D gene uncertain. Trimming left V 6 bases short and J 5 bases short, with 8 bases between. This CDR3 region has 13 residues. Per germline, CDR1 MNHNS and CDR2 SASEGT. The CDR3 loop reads CASSRPDNSPLHF. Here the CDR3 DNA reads TGTGCCAGCAGCCGACCGGATAATTCACCCCTCCACTTT.

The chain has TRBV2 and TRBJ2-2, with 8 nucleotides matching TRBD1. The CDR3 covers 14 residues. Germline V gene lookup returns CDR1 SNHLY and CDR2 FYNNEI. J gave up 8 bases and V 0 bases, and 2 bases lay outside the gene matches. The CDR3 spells CASSEAWDRGELFF. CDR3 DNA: TGTGCCAGCAGTGAAGCGTGGGACAGGGGGGAGCTGTTTTTT.

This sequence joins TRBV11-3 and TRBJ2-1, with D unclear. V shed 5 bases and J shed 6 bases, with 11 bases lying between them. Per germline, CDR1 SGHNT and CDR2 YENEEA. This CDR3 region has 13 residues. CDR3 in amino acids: CASSDPKTNEQFF. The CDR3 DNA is TGTGCCAGCAGCGACCCCAAGACCAATGAGCAGTTCTTC.

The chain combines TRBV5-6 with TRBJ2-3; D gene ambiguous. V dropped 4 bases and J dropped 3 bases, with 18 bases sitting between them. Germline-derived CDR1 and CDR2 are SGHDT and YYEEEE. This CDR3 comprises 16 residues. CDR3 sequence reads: CASSMYGFARTDTQYF. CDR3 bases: TGTGCCAGCAGCATGTATGGGTTTGCTAGGACAGATACGCAGTATTTT. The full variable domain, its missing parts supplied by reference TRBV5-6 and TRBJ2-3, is DAGVTQSPTHLIKTRGQQVTLRCSPKSGHDTVSWYQQALGQGPQFIFQYYEEEERQRGNFPDRFSGHQFPNYSSELNVNALLLGDSALYLCASSMYGFARTDTQYFGPGTRLTVL.

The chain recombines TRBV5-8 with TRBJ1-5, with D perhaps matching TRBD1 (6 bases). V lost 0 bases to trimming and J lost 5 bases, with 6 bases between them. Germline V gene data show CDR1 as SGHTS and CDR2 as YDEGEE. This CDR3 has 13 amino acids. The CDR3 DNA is TGTGCCAGCAGCTTGGCAGGGGATCAGCCCCAGCATTTT. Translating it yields CASSLAGDQPQHF.

The CDR3, as DNA: TGTGCCAGCAGCTTAGTCGGGGGAAATCAAGAGACCCAGTACTTC. This translates into CASSLVGGNQETQYF. This sequence joins TRBV7-2 and TRBJ2-5; the D gene is possibly TRBD2 (6 bases). CDR1 and CDR2 (germline): SGHTA, FQGNSA. The CDR3 runs 15 residues. V lost 1 base to trimming and J lost 2 bases, with 11 bases between them.

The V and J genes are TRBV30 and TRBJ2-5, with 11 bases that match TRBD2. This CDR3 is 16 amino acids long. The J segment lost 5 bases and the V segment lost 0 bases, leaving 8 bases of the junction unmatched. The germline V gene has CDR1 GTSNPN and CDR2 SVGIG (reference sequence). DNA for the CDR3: TGTGCCTGGAGTGTGGGTAGCGGGAGGGGAGAGGAGACCCAGTACTTC. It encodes CAWSVGSGRGEETQYF.

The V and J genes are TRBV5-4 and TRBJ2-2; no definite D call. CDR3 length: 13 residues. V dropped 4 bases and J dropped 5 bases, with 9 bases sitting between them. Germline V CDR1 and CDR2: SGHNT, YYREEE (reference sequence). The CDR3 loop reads CASSEEVTGELFF. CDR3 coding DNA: TGTGCCAGCAGCGAGGAAGTGACCGGGGAGCTGTTTTTT.

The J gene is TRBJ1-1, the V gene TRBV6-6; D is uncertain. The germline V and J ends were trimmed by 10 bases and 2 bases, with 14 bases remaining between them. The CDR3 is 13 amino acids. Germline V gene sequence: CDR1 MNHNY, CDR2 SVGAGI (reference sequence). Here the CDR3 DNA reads TGTGCCACCGCCCGGGAGACAAACACTGAAGCTTTCTTT. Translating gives CATARETNTEAFF.

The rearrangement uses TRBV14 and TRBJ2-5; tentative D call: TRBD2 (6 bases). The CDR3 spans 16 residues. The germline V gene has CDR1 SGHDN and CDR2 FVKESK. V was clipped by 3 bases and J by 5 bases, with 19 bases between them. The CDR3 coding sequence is TGTGCCAGCAGCCAGACTGGAGCTAGCGACTGGGAGACCCAGTACTTC. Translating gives CASSQTGASDWETQYF.

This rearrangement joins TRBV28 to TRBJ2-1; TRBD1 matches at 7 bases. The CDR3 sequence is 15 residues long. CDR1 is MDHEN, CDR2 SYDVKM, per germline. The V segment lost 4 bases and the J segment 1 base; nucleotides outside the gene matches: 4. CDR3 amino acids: CASSSATGSYNEQFF. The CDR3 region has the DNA TGTGCCAGCAGTTCCGCGACAGGGTCCTACAATGAGCAGTTCTTC.

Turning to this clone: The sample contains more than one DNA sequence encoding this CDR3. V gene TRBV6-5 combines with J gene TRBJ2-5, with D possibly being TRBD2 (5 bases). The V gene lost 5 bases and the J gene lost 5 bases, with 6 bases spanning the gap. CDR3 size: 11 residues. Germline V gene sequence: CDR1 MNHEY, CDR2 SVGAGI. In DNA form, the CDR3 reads TGTGCCAGCAGTACTAGGGAGACCCAGTACTTC. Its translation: CASSTRETQYF.

In nucleotides, the CDR3 is TGTGCCAGCAGCTTAGGGGGACCGTTAACGGGGGATACGCAGTATTTT. Encoded protein: CASSLGGPLTGDTQYF. This chain uses TRBV7-9 with TRBJ2-3, with D perhaps being TRBD1 or TRBD2 (5 bases each). CDR1 and CDR2 (germline): SEHNR, FQNEAQ (reference sequence). This CDR3 comprises 16 residues. The V gene lost 1 base and the J gene lost 6 bases, with 17 bases spanning the gap.

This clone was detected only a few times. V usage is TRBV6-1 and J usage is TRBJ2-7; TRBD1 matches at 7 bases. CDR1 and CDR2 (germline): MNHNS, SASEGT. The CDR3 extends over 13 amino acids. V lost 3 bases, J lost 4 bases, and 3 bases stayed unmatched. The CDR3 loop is CASSDHRGYEQYF. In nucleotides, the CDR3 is TGTGCCAGCAGTGACCACAGGGGTTACGAGCAGTACTTC.

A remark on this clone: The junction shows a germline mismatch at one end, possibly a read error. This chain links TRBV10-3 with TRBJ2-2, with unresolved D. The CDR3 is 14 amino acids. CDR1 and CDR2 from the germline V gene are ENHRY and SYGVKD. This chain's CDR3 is CAISGLQNAGELFF. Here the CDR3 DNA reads TGTGCCATCAGTGGGTTGCAGAACGCCGGGGAGCTGTTTTTT.

The DNA of the CDR3 is TGCGCCAGCAGCCAAGTGGCAGGCGGTTACGAGCAGTACTTC. Its translation is CASSQVAGGYEQYF. The chain recombines TRBV4-1 with TRBJ2-7; D uncertain. The germline V gene has CDR1 MGHRA and CDR2 YSYEKL. With 1 base removed from V and 4 bases from J, the gap between germline ends came to 11 bases. This CDR3 is built from 14 residues.

CDR3 loop: CASRPRGDDTDTQYF. The CDR3 coding sequence is TGCGCCAGCAGACCAAGAGGGGATGACACAGATACGCAGTATTTT. V is TRBV5-1 and J is TRBJ2-3; either TRBD1 or TRBD2 may fit D (5 bases each). Germline V lookup: CDR1 SGHRS, CDR2 YFSETQ. V lost 5 bases and J 2 bases, leaving 15 bases between the germline ends. The CDR3 is made up of 15 amino acids.